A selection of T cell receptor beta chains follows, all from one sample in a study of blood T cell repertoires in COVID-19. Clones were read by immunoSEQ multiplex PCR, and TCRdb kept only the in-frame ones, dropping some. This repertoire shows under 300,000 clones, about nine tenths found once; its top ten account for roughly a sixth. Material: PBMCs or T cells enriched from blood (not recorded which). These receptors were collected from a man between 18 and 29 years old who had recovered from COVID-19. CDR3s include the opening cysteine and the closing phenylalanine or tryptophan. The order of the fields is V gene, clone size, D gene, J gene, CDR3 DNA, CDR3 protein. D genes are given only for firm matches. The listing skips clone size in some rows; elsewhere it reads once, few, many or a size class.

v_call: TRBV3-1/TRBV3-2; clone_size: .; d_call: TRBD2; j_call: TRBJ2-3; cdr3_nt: TGTGCCAGCAGCTCAACTAGCGGGAGCACAGATACGCAGTATTTT; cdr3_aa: CASSSTSGSTDTQYF
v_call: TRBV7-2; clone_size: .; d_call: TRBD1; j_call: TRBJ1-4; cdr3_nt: TGTGCCAGCAGCGCCTCAGGGGGCGCTTTTGAAAAACTGTTTTTT; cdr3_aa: CASSASGGAFEKLFF
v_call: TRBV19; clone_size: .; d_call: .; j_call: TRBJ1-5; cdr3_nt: TGTGCCAGTAGTAGCGGAGGGCTGGTGCATCAGCCCCAGCATTTT; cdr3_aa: CASSSGGLVHQPQHF
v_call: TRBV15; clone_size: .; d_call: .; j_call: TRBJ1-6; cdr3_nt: TGTGCCACCAGCAGAGATCAGGCCCTTAATTCACCCCTCCACTTT; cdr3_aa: CATSRDQALNSPLHF
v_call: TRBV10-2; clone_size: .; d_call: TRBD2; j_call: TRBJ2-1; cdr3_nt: TGCGCCAGCAGAGGACTAGCGGGAGTAAGCAATGAGCAGTTCTTC; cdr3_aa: CASRGLAGVSNEQFF
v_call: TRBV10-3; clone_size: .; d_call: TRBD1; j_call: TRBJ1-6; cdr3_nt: TGTGCCATCAGTACCGGGACAGGGGCCGGTATTAATTCACCCCTCCACTTT; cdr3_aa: CAISTGTGAGINSPLHF
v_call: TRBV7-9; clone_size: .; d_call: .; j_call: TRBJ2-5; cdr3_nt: TGTGCCAGCAGCTCCGGGGACATCATACAAGAGACCCAGTACTTC; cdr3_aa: CASSSGDIIQETQYF
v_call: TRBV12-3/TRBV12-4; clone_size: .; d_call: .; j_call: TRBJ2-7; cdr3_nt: TGTGCCAGCACAAGGGGCTACGAGCAGTACTTC; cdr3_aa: CASTRGYEQYF
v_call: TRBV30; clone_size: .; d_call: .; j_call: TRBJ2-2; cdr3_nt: TGTGCCTGGAGTGTACGACAGGTCACCGGGGAGCTGTTTTTT; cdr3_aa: CAWSVRQVTGELFF
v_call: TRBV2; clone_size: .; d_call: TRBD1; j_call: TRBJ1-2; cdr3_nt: TGTGCCAGCAGTGGGGTGTCAGGGGGCTATGGCTACACCTTC; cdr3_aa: CASSGVSGGYGYTF
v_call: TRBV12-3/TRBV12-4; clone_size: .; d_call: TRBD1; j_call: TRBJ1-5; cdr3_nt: TGTGCCAGCAGGGACAGGGTCGGTCAGCCCCAGCATTTT; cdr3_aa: CASRDRVGQPQHF
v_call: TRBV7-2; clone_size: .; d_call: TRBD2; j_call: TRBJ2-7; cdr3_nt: TGTGCCAGCAGTCTAGCGGGGCCCTCCTACGAGCAGTACTTC; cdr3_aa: CASSLAGPSYEQYF
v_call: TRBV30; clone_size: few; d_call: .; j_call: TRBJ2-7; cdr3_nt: TGTGCCTGGAGTGTTCCCGGGAGCGAGCAGTACTTC; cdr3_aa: CAWSVPGSEQYF
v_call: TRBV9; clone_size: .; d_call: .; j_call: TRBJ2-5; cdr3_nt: TGTGCCAGCAGCGTAGCACAGGTGAGGATCGGGGAGACCCAGTACTTC; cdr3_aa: CASSVAQVRIGETQYF
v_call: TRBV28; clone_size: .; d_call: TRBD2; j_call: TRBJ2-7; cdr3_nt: TGTGCCAGCAGTCTCCTAGTGGGAGGGACCTACGAGCAGTACTTC; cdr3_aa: CASSLLVGGTYEQYF
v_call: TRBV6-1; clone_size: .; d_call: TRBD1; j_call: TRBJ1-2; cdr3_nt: TGTGCCAGCAGTGAGGGGGACAGGACCTACTATGGCTACACCTTC; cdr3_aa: CASSEGDRTYYGYTF
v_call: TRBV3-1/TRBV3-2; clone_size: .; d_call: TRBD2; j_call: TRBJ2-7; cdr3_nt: TGTGCCAGCAGCCTGCCTAGCGGGGGGGCCTACGAGCAGTACTTC; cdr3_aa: CASSLPSGGAYEQYF
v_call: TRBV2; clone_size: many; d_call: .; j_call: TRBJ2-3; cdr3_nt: TGTGCCAGCCAGGGGCCCTTCACAGATACGCAGTATTTT; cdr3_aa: CASQGPFTDTQYF
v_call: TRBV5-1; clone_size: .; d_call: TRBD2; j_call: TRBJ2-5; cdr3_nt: TGCGCCAGCAGCTGGGGGATAGCGGGAGGGATCCAAGAGACCCAGTACTTC; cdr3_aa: CASSWGIAGGIQETQYF
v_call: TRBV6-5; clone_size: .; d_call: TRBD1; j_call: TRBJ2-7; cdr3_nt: TGTGCCAGCAGCGGGACAGTGTACGAGCAGTACTTC; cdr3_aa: CASSGTVYEQYF
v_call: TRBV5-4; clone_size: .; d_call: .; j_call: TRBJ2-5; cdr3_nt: TGTGCCAGCAGCTTGTCCCAGGGGTTTGGAGAGACCCAGTACTTC; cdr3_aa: CASSLSQGFGETQYF
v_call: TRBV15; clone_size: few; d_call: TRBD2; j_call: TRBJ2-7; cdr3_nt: TGTGCCACCAGCAGAGATTTACGGGAGGGCCGTTACGAGCAGTACTTC; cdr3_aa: CATSRDLREGRYEQYF
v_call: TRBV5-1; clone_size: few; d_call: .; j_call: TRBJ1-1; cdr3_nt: TGCGCCAGCAGCTTCAATGGACAGCCGGACCGGAACACTGAAGCTTTCTTT; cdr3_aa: CASSFNGQPDRNTEAFF
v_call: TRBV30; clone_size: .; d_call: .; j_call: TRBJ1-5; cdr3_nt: TGTGCCTGGAGTGGCCAGGGGATCTTCAGCAATCAGCCCCAGCATTTT; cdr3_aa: CAWSGQGIFSNQPQHF
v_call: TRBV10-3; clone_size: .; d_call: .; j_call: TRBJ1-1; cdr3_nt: TGTGCCATCAGTGAGTCTGCGTTGAGGGGGGGCATGAGAACTGAAGCTTTCTTT; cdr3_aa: CAISESALRGGMRTEAFF
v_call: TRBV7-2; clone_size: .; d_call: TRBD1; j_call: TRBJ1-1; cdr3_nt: TGTGCCAGCAGATTCGGGACAGGGAACACTGAAGCTTTCTTT; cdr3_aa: CASRFGTGNTEAFF
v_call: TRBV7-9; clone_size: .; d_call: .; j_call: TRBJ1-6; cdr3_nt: TGTGCCAGCAGCTTAGGCTCGCCAGGGGTTTATTCACCCCTCCACTTT; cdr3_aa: CASSLGSPGVYSPLHF
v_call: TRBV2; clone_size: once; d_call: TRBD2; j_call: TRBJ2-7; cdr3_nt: TGTGCCAGCAGGGGACGGGGCGGGAGCTTAACCGAGCAGTACTTC; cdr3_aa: CASRGRGGSLTEQYF
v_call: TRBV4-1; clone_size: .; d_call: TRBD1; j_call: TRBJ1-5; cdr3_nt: TGCGCCAGCAGCCAAGGGACAGGGGGCAATCAGCCCCAGCATTTT; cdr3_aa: CASSQGTGGNQPQHF
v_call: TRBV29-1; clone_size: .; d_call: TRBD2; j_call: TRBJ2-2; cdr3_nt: TGCAGCGTCCGCGGGGGGGCCGGGGAGCTGTTTTTT; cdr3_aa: CSVRGGAGELFF
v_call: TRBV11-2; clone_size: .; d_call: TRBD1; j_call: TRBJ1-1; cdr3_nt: TGTGCCAGCAGCTACAGACAGGGGGCCAGTAGCGGGTACACTGAAGCTTTCTTT; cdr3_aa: CASSYRQGASSGYTEAFF
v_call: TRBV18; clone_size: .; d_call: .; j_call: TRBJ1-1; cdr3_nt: TGTGCCAGCTCACCACCTGCCCGGAGGCTGGCCACTGAAGCTTTCTTT; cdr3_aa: CASSPPARRLATEAFF
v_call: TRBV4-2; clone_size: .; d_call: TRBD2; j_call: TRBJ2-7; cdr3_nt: TGTGCCAGCAGCCTCGAAGGGACTAGCGGTTCCTACGAGCAGTACTTC; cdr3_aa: CASSLEGTSGSYEQYF
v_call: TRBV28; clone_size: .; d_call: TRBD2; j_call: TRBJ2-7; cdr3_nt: TGTGCCAGCAGTTCTAGCGGGAGGGGAACTTACGAGCAGTACTTC; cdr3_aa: CASSSSGRGTYEQYF
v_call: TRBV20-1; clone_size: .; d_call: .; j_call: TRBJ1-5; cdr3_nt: TGCAGTGCTAGTCACGTAGCGGCCGGTAATCAGCCCCAGCATTTT; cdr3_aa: CSASHVAAGNQPQHF
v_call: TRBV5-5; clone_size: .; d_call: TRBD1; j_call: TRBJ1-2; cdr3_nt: TGTGCCAGCAGCTTGGCCCGACAGGGCCTAGACTATGGCTACACCTTC; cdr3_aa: CASSLARQGLDYGYTF
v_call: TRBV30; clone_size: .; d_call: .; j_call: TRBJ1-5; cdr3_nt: TGTGCCTGGAGTCAGGGCTACAATCAGCCCCAGCATTTT; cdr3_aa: CAWSQGYNQPQHF
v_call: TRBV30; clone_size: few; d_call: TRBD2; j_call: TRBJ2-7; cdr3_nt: TGTGCCTGGAGTAAAGCGGGAGAGCAGTACTTC; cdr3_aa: CAWSKAGEQYF
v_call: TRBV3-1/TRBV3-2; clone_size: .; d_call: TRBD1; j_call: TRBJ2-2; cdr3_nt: TGTGCCAGCAGCGCGGGACAGGGACCCACCACCGGGGAGCTGTTTTTT; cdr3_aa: CASSAGQGPTTGELFF
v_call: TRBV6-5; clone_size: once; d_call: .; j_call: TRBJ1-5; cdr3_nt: TGTGCCAGCGGGAGAGAGGCACACCAGCCCCAGCATTTT; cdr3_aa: CASGREAHQPQHF
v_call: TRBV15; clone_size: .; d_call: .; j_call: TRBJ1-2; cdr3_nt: TGTGCCACCAGCAGCGGCTATGGCTACACCTTC; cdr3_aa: CATSSGYGYTF
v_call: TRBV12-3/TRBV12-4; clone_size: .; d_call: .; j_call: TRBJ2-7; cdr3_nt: TGTGCCAGCAGTGGGGAGACCTCCCAGCAGTACTTC; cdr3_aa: CASSGETSQQYF
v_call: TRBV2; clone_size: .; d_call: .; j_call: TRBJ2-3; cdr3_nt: TGTGCCAGCCCCTCAGATACGCAGTATTTT; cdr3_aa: CASPSDTQYF